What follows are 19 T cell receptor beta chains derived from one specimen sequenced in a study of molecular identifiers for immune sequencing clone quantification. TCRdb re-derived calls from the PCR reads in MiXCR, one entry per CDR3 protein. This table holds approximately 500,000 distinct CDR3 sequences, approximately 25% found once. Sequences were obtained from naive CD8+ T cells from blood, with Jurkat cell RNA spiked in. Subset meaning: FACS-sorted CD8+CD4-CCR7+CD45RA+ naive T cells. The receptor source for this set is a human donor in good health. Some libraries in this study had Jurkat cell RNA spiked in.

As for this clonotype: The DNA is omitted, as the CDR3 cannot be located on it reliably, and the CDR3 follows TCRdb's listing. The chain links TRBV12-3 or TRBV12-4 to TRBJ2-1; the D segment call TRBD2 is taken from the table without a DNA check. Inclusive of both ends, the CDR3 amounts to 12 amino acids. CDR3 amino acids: CASSFGGGASFF.

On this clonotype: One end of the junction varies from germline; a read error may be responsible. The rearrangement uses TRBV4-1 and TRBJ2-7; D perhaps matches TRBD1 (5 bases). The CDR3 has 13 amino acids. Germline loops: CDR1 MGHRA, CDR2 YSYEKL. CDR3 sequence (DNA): TGCGCCAGCAGCCAGACCGCAGGGTACGGGCAGTACTTC. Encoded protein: CASSQTAGYGQYF.

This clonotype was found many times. The CDR3 DNA follows: TGTGCCTGGGAAAACTGGGAGGGAGGTGCTGAAGCTTTCTTT. Translating it yields CAWENWEGGAEAFF. This chain links TRBV30 with TRBJ1-1; D is uncertain. V dropped 5 bases and J dropped 6 bases, with 19 bases sitting between them. Germline V CDR1 and CDR2: GTSNPN, SVGIG (reference sequence). This CDR3 has 14 residues.

In DNA, the CDR3 is TGTGCCAGCAGTTCCGGGCCAGTCTCCTACGAGCAGTACTTC. Its translation is CASSSGPVSYEQYF. This rearrangement joins TRBV27 to TRBJ2-7; D call uncertain. CDR1 is MNHEY and CDR2 is SMNVEV in the germline V gene (reference sequence). Trimming pared 4 bases from V and 0 bases from J, leaving 10 bases between. The CDR3 has 14 amino acids.

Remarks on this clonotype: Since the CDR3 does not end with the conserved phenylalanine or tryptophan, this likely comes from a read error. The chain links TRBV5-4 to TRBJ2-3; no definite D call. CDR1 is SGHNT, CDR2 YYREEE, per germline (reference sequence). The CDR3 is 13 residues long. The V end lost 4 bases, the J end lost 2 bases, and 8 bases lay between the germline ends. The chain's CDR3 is CASSPDNTDTQYL. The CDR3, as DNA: TGTGCCAGCAGCCCCGATAACACAGATACGCAGTATCTT.

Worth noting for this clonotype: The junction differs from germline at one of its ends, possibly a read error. The chain's CDR3 is CASSYNPSQGGGEQCF. The DNA of the CDR3 is TGTGCCAGCAGCTATAATCCTTCCCAGGGGGGAGGGGAGCAGTGCTTC. J is TRBJ2-7 and V is TRBV13; D could derive from TRBD1 or TRBD2 (7 bases each). The CDR3 runs to 16 residues. CDR1 PRHDT and CDR2 FYEKMQ come from the germline V gene (reference sequence).

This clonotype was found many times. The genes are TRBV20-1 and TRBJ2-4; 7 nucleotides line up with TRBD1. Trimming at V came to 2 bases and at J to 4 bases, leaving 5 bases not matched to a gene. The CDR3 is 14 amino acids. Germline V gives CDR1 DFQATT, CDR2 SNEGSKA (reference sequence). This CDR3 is CSARIGDSKNIQYF. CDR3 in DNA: TGCAGTGCTAGAATTGGGGACAGTAAAAACATTCAGTACTTC.

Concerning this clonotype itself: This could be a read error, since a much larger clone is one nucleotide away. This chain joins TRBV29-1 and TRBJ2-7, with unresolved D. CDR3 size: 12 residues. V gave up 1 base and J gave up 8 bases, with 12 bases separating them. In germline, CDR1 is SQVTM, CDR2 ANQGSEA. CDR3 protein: CSVEGNGYQQYF. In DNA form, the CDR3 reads TGCAGCGTTGAAGGAAACGGGTACCAGCAGTACTTC.

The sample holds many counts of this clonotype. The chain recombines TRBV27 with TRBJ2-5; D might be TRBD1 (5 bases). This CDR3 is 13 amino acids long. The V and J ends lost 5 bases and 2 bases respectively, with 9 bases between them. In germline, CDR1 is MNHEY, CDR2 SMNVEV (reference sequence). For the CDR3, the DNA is TGTGCCAGCAGTGTACAGGTTCAAGAGACCCAGTACTTC. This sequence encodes CASSVQVQETQYF.

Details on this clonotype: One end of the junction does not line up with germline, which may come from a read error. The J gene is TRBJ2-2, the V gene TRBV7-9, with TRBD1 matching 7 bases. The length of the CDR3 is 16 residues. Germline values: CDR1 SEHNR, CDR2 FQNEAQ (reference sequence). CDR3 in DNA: TGTGCCAGCAGCTTCCCCGGGACAGCGAACACCGGGGAGCCGTTTTTT. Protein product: CASSFPGTANTGEPFF.

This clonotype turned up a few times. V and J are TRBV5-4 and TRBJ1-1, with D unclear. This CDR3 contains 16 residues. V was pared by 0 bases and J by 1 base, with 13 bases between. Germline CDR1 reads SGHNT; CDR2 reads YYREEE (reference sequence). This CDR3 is CASSLGDFGPNTEAFF. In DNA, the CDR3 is TGTGCCAGCAGCTTGGGAGATTTCGGGCCGAACACTGAAGCTTTCTTT.

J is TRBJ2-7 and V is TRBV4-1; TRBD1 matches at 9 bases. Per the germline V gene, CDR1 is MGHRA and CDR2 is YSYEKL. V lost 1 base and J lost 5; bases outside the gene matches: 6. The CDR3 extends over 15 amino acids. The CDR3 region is CASSQVGTGTHEQYF. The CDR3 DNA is TGCGCCAGCAGCCAAGTCGGGACAGGGACGCACGAGCAGTACTTC.

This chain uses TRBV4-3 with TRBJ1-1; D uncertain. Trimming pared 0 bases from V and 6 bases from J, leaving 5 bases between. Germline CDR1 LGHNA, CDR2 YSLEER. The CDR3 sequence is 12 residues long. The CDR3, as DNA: TGCGCCAGCAGCCAAGATCGCTCTGAAGCTTTCTTT. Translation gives CASSQDRSEAFF.

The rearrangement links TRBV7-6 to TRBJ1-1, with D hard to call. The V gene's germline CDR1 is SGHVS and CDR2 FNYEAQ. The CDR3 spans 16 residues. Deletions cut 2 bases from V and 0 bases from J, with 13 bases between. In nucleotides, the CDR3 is TGTGCCAGCAGCTTATCCGAGTGGGGTTTGAACACTGAAGCTTTCTTT. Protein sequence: CASSLSEWGLNTEAFF.

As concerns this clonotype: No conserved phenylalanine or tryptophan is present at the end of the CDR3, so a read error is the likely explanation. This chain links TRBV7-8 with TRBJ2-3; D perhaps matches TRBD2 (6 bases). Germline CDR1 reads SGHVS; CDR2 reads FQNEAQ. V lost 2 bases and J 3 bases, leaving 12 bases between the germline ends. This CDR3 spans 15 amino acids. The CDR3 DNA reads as TGTGCCAGCAGCTTACGGGCTAGCGAGACAGATACGCAGTATATT. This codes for CASSLRASETDTQYI.

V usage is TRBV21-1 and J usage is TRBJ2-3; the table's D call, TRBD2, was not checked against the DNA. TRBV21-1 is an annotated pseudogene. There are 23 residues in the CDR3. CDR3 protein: CASSQYGGGRTSGSNSGTDTQYF. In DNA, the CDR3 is TGTGCCAGCAGCCAGTACGGAGGGGGTCGGACTAGCGGGAGTAACTCGGGCACAGATACGCAGTATTTT.

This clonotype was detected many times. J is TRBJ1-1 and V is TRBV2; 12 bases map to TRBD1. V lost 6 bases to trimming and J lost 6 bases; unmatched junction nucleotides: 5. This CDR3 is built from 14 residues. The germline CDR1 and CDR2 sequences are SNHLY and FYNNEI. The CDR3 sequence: CASSTGTGGSEAFF. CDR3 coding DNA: TGTGCCAGCAGCACAGGGACAGGGGGCTCTGAAGCTTTCTTT.

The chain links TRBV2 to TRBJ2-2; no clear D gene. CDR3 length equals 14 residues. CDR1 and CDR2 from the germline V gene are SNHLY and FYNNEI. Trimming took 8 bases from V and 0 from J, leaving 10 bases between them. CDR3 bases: TGTGCCAGCGGGCCGGGTCCGAACACCGGGGAGCTGTTTTTT. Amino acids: CASGPGPNTGELFF.

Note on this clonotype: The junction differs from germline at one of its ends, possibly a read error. Here the CDR3 reads CAGDRGDTGELLF. Here the CDR3 DNA reads TGTGCCGGGGACAGGGGGGACACCGGGGAGCTGCTTTTT. The rearrangement joins TRBV30 to TRBJ2-2; 11 nucleotides align to TRBD1. This CDR3 has 13 residues. CDR1 is GTSNPN, CDR2 SVGIG, per germline (reference sequence).